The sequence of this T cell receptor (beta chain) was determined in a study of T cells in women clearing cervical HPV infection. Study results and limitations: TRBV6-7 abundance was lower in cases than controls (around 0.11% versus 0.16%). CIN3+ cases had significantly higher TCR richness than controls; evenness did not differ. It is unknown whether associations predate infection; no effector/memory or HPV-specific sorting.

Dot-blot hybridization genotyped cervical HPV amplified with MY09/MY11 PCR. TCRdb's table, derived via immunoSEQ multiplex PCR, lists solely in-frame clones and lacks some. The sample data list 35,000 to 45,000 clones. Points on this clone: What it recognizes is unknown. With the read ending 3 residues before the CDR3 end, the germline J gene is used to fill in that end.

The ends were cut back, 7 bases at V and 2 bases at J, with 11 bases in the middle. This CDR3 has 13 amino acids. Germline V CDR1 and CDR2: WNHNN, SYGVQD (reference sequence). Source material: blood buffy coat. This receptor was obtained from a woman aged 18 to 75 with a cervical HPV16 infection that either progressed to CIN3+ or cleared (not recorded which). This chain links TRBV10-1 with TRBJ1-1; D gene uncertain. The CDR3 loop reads CASKQSTNTEAFF. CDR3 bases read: TGCGCCAGCAAGCAATCTACCAACACTGAA.